Listed below are T cell receptor beta chains from one sample, sequenced in a study of T cells after yellow fever vaccination. One entry per CDR3 protein, called by TCRdb with MiXCR from the 5' RACE reads. The sample carries 170,000 or so distinct CDR3 sequences, approximately 9.9% recorded once. The sequencing here drew on CD8+ T cells sorted from PBMCs, taken 45 days after the yellow fever booster vaccination. These receptors all come from a man aged 18 to 35 who received the YFV17D yellow fever vaccine. The CDR3 runs from the conserved cysteine through the conserved F or W. Fields, in order: J gene, V gene, D gene, clone size, CDR3 DNA, CDR3 protein. D genes are given only for firm matches. Clone size is shown for a subset of rows, as once, few, many or a class of expanded clone.

>TRBJ2-3|TRBV15|TRBD2|many
TGTGCCACCAGCATTAACGGGAGGAGCTGGATGGATACGCAGTATTTT
CATSINGRSWMDTQYF
>TRBJ2-7|TRBV9|-|-
TGTGCCAGCAGCGTAGGGGGCAGGGGTTACGAGCAGTACTTC
CASSVGGRGYEQYF
>TRBJ2-2|TRBV6-2/TRBV6-3|-|few
TGTGCCAGCAGCTACCCGCTGGGGACCGGGGAGCTGTTTTTT
CASSYPLGTGELFF
>TRBJ1-1|TRBV20-1|-|few
TGCAGTGCTAGAGCGAGTGCCGGGGACGCTGGGACTGAAGCTTTCTTT
CSARASAGDAGTEAFF
>TRBJ2-5|TRBV5-1|TRBD1|-
TGCGCCAGCAGCTTGGGGACAGGGTACGGGGAGACCCAGTACTTC
CASSLGTGYGETQYF
>TRBJ2-1|TRBV27|TRBD2|many
TGTGCCAGCAGTTTACTAAATGTTGGGGGGGGACTTTTGTTCTTC
CASSLLNVGGGLLFF
>TRBJ2-7|TRBV30|-|few
TGTGCCTGGAGTGTTGCCCCGGCGGCCGTATCCTACGAGCAGTACTTC
CAWSVAPAAVSYEQYF
>TRBJ1-2|TRBV5-1|-|few
TGCGCCAGCAGCTTGGCAACAGGGTCAAATGGCTACACCTTC
CASSLATGSNGYTF
>TRBJ2-1|TRBV4-1|-|few
TGCGCCAGCAGCCATACCCCTGAGGGAAATGAGCAGTTCTTC
CASSHTPEGNEQFF
>TRBJ2-1|TRBV12-3/TRBV12-4|-|-
TGTGCCAGCAGCCATGAGCAGTTCTTC
CASSHEQFF
>TRBJ1-5|TRBV18|TRBD1|-
TGTGCCAGCTCAAGAATCGGGACAGGCCTATATAGCAATCAGCCCCAGCATTTT
CASSRIGTGLYSNQPQHF
>TRBJ2-2|TRBV7-6|-|-
TGTGCCAGCAGCATGACCGGCGAAGGGGGATTCACCGGGGAGCTGTTTTTT
CASSMTGEGGFTGELFF
>TRBJ1-2|TRBV6-5|-|-
TGTGCCAGCAGTTACCTGACAGAAGGGGGGGATGGCTACACCTTC
CASSYLTEGGDGYTF
>TRBJ1-5|TRBV5-1|-|-
TGCGCCAGCAGCTTGGTCGGGGGTCCTGATCAGCCCCAGCATTTT
CASSLVGGPDQPQHF
>TRBJ2-5|TRBV3-1|TRBD2|-
TGTGCCAGCAGCCGACTAGCGGGGGGTGAAGAGACCCAGTACTTC
CASSRLAGGEETQYF
>TRBJ2-1|TRBV9|TRBD2|few
TGTGCCAGCAGCCAGAGTAGGCTAGCGGGGGGTGAGCAGTTCTTC
CASSQSRLAGGEQFF
>TRBJ2-2|TRBV9|-|many
TGTGCCAGCAGCGTGACTAGTTCCGGGGAGCTGTTTTTT
CASSVTSSGELFF
>TRBJ2-2|TRBV6-2/TRBV6-3|-|-
TGTGCCAGCAGTTACGGGGCAGCGTCGAACACCGGGGAGCTGTTTTTT
CASSYGAASNTGELFF
>TRBJ2-5|TRBV12-3/TRBV12-4|TRBD1|-
TGTGCCAGCGGAACAGGGGCCTCTACGTACTTC
CASGTGASTYF
>TRBJ1-1|TRBV5-5|-|few
TGTGCCAGCAGCCCCCCCACTGAAGCTTTCTTT
CASSPPTEAFF
>TRBJ2-6|TRBV21-1|-|few
TGTGCCAGCAGCAAAGAGGCGGCCACGGGGGTGGGGGCCAACGTCCTGACTTTC
CASSKEAATGVGANVLTF
>TRBJ2-3|TRBV7-9|TRBD1|-
TGTGCCAGCAGCTTAGCGAGGGGACAGTCAACAGATACGCAGTATTTT
CASSLARGQSTDTQYF
>TRBJ2-1|TRBV7-9|-|many
TGTGCCAGCAGCTTAAGTGCGGGGTCCTCCTACAATGAGCAGTTCTTC
CASSLSAGSSYNEQFF
>TRBJ2-2|TRBV12-3/TRBV12-4|-|-
TGTGCCAGCAGTTTAATCGGGAGTCGCACCGGGGAGCTGTTTTTT
CASSLIGSRTGELFF